One T cell receptor beta chain is described in this entry. The antigen it recognizes is unknown. No base qualities exist here, and no much larger clone lies one base off it. This record comes from a study of siplizumab effects on memory and regulatory T cells (dated by TCRdb to between 2017 and 2020). Turning to the overall study: The effect of the anti-CD2 antibody siplizumab on alloreactive T-cell subsets was examined in allogeneic mixed lymphocyte reactions constructed from human PBMCs.

From a lookup of the germline V gene (reference sequence), CDR1 and CDR2 are SGHNT and YYREEE. The CDR3 starts with the cysteine, ends with the phenylalanine, and has 15 residues. Kept here is only the CDR3 DNA, which spans 45 bases and is read in frame from base 1. V is pruned by 4 bases and J by 6 bases, leaving 9 bases of the junction without a gene match. TCRbeta CDR3 sequencing was performed on sorted unstimulated T cells and on proliferating T cells recovered from mixed lymphocyte reactions. Fresh whole blood from fewer than 11 HLA-typed healthy donors was used to isolate PBMCs. Unstimulated CD4+ non-regulatory T cells were FACS-sorted to map the origin of alloreactive clones. To prepare the library, the immunoSEQ multiplex PCR assay was applied. Roughly 10^5 TCR templates per sample were assayed on the deep sequencing platform. Genomic DNA extracted from sorted T cells was used for TCRbeta CDR3 sequencing. Turning to the authors' computational methods: The R programming language was used for the clonal analysis of the TCRbeta CDR3 data. Unstimulated samples were compared with post-reaction CFSE-low samples to define alloreactive CD4+ and CD8+ clones. Regulatory or non-regulatory origin was assigned to alloreactive CD4+ clones by matching of sequences to sorted unstimulated Treg and non-Treg repertoires. TCRdb's version of the immuneACCESS table is confined to in-frame rearrangements and falls short of the full clone set. An unresolved V gene accounts for under half of the shortfall where checked; the remainder is of unknown origin. That table furnishes V, J and clone size, whereas the DNA furnished D and trimming. This sample is represented by 100,000 or so clones; roughly 91% of them were singletons. Around 11% of the sample is in the top ten clones.

Study-level results and caveats: Among mappable alloreactive CD4+ clones, the Treg-derived fraction averaged around 70% with siplizumab versus around 29% in control reactions. Whether proliferating Tregs from siplizumab cultures actually had suppressive function was not functionally confirmed. Roughly 75-97% of proliferating CD4+ or CD8+ clones could not be assigned a naive or memory phenotype. Sequences below about 10^-5 frequency were poorly captured, so only a minor fraction of alloreactive clones could be mapped to unstimulated subsets. Siplizumab significantly lowered the cumulative frequency of alloreactive sequences that could be traced to unstimulated CD4+ memory T cells. Greater diversity appeared to be present in unstimulated naive T cells than in memory T cells, and a substantial contribution to the alloresponse seemed to be made by naive cells.

The rearranged segments are TRBV5-4 and TRBJ2-2; 7 of the junction bases match TRBD1. This TCR came from a human donor in good health. Sequencing used non-Treg CD4+ T cells sorted from blood. The cell subset or site label corresponds to: FACS-sorted unstimulated CD4+ non-regulatory T cells. The sequenced DNA: TGTGCCAGCAGCCAAACAGGGGCGGAAGCCGGGGAGCTGTTTTTT. Its translation reads: CASSQTGAEAGELFF.